This T cell receptor beta chain was observed in a study of control samples from healthy donors and cancer patients. The repertoire was sequenced with immunoSEQ multiplex PCR; TCRdb's copy has only in-frame clones and lacks some. Of 140,000 to 150,000 clones detected, around 90% appear once; the ten largest clones hold more than 4%. The CDR3 sequence is 14 residues long. Trimming took off 2 bases at V and 4 bases at J, with 11 bases between the two ends. Germline V lookup: CDR1 SGHAT, CDR2 FQDESV (reference sequence). V gene TRBV11-1 combines with J gene TRBJ2-5, with D possibly TRBD2 on 6 matching bases. This receptor was taken from a man aged 30 to 45 in good health. The sequencing input was blood. CDR3 region: CASSLLGGRETQYF. In DNA, the CDR3 is TGTGCCAGCAGCTTACTAGGAGGGAGAGAGACCCAGTACTTC.